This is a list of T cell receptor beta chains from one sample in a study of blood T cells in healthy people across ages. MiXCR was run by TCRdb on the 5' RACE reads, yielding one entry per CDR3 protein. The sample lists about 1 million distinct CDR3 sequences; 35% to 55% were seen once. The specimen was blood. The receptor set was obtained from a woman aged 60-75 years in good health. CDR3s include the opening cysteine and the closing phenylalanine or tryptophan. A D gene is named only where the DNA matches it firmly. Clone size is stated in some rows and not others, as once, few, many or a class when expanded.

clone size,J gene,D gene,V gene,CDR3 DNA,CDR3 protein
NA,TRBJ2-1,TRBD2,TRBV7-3,TGTGCCAGCAGCTTATTTGTAGGGACTAGCGCATACAATGAGCAGTTCTTC,CASSLFVGTSAYNEQFF
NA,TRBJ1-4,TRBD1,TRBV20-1,TGCAGTGCGACGGTGACAGGGGATGAAAAACTGTTTTTT,CSATVTGDEKLFF
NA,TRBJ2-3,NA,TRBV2,TGTGCCAGCATGCCAGGGGGCACAGATACGCAGTATTTT,CASMPGGTDTQYF
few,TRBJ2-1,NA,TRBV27,TGTGCCAGCAATCCCGGTTGGGAGCGTGGCAATGAGCAGTTCTTC,CASNPGWERGNEQFF
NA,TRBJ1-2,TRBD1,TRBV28,TGTGCCAGCCGGGACAGGGGAACGGGTGGCTACACCTTC,CASRDRGTGGYTF
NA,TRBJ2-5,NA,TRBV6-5,TGTGCCAGCAGTTACTCGACACAGGGAGGCGAGACCCAGTACTTC,CASSYSTQGGETQYF
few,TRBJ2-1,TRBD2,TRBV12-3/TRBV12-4,TGTGCCAGCAGTCCCTTGGGGACTAGCGGGGTGGCCGAGCAGTTCTTC,CASSPLGTSGVAEQFF
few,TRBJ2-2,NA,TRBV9,TGTGCCAGCAGCGTTAGGGGGAGAGACACCGGGGAGCTGTTTTTT,CASSVRGRDTGELFF
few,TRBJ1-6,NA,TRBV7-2,TGTGCCAGCAGCTCAGCCCGACCCCGGGACGGAAATTCACCCCTCCACTTT,CASSSARPRDGNSPLHF
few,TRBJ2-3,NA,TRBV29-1,TGCAGCGTTTTAGATGGTATAGATACGCAGTATTTT,CSVLDGIDTQYF
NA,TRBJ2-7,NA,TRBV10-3,TGTGCCATCAGTGAGCCTGGGTACGAGCAGTACTTC,CAISEPGYEQYF
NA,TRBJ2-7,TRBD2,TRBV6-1,TGTGCCAGCAGTGATAGCGGGAGTAGCAACGAGCAGTACTTC,CASSDSGSSNEQYF
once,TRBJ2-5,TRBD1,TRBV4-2,TGTGCCAGCAGCCGCAGGGGGAGAGGAGAGACCCAGTACTTC,CASSRRGRGETQYF
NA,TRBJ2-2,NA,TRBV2,TGTGCCAGCAGGGGGGTGGAGGGGATCACCGGGGAGCTGTTTTTT,CASRGVEGITGELFF
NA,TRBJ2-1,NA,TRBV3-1,TGTGCCGGCAGCCAAGACCTGAACCGAGTCAATGAGCAGTTCTTC,CAGSQDLNRVNEQFF
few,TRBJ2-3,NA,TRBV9,TGTGCCAGCAATAACGGGGTTAGCACAGATACGCAGTATTTT,CASNNGVSTDTQYF
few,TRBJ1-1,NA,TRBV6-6,TGTGCCAGCAGTTACGGGACGTCTGAAGCTTTCTTT,CASSYGTSEAFF
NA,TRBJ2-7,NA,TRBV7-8,TGTGCCAGCAGCCGTGCTGGGGATCCCCAGTCCTACGAGCAGTACTTC,CASSRAGDPQSYEQYF